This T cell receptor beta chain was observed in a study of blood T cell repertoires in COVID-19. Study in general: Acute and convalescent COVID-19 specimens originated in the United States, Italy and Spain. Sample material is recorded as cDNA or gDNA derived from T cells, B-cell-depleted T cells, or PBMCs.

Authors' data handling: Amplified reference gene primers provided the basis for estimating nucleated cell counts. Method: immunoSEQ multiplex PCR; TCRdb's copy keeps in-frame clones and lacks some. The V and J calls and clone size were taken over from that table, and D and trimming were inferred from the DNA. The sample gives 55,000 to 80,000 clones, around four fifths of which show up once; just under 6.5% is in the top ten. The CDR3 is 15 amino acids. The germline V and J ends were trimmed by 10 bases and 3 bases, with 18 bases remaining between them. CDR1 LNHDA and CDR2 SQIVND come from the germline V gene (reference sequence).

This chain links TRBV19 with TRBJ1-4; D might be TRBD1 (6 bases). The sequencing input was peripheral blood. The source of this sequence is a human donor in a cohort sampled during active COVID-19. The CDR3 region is CATSRGAAANEKLFF. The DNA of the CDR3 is TGTGCCACTAGCAGGGGTGCTGCGGCTAATGAAAAACTGTTTTTT.